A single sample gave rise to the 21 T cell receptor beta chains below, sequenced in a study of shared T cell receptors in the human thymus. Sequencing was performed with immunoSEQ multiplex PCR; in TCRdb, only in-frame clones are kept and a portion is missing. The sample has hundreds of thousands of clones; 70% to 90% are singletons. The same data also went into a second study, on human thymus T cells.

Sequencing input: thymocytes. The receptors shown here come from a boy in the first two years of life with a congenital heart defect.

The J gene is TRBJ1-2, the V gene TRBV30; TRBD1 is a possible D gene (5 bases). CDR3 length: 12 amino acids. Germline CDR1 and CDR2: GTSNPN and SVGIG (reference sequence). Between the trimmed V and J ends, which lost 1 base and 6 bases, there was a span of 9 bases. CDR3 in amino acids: CAWSGRGDGYTF. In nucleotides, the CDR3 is TGTGCCTGGAGTGGCCGGGGGGATGGCTACACCTTC. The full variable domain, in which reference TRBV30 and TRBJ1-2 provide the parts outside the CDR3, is SQTIHQWPATLVQPVGSPLSLECTVEGTSNPNLYWYRQAAGRGLQLLFYSVGIGQISSEVPQNLSASRPQDRQFILSSKKLLLSDSGFYLCAWSGRGDGYTFGSGTRLTVV.

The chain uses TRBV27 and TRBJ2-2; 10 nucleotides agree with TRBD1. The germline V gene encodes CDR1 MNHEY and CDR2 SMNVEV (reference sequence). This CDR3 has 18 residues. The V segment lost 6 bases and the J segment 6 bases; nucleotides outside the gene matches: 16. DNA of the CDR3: TGTGCCAGCAGCCACGACCGAGACAGGGGGCTACATTCCGGGGAGCTGTTTTTT. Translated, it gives CASSHDRDRGLHSGELFF.

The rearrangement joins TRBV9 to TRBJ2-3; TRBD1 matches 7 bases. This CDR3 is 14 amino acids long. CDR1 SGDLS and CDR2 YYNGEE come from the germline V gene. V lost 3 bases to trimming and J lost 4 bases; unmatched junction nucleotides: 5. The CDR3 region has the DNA TGTGCCAGCAGCGCTGGACAGGAGCCAGATACGCAGTATTTT. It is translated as CASSAGQEPDTQYF.

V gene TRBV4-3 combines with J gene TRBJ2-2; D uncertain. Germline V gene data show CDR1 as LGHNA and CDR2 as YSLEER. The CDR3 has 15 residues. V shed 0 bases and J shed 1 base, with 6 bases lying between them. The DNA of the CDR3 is TGCGCCAGCAGCCAAGATGGGCGGAACACCGGGGAGCTGTTTTTT. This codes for CASSQDGRNTGELFF.

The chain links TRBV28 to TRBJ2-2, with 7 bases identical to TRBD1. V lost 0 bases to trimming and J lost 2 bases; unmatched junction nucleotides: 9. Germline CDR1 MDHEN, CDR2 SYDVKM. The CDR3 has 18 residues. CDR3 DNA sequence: TGTGCCAGCAGTTTATGGCAGGGGGAAACCTCCAACACCGGGGAGCTGTTTTTT. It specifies CASSLWQGETSNTGELFF.

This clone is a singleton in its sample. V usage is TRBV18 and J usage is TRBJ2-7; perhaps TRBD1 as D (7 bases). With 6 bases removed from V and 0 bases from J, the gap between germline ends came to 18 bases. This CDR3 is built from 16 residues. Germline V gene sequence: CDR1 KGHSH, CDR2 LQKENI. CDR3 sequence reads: CASSPVAGQISYEQYF. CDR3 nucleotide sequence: TGTGCCAGCTCCCCAGTCGCGGGACAGATCTCCTACGAGCAGTACTTC.

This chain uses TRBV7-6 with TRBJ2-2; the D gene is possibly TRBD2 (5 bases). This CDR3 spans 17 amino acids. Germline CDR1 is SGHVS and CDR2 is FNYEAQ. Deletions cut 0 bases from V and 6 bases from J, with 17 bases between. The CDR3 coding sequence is TGTGCCAGCAGCTTAGCGTCACCGGGGAGTTACGCCGGGGAGCTGTTTTTT. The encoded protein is CASSLASPGSYAGELFF.

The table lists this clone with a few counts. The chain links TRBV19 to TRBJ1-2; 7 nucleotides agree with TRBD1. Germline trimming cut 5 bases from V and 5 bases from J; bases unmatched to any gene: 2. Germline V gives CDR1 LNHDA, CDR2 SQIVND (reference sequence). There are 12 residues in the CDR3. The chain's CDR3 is CASSDREYGYTF. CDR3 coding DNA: TGTGCCAGTAGTGACAGGGAGTATGGCTACACCTTC.

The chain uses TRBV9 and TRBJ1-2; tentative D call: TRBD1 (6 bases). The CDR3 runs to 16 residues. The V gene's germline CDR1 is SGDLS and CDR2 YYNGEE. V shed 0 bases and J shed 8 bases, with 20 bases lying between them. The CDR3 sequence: CASSVVEELTGGGYTF. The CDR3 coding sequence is TGTGCCAGCAGCGTAGTTGAGGAGCTTACGGGGGGCGGCTACACCTTC.

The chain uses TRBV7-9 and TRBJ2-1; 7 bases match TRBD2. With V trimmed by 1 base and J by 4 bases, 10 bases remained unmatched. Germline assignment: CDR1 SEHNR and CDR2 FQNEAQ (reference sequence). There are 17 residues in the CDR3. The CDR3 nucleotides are TGTGCCAGCAGCTTAGTAGGTATGCGGGAGTGGTACAATGAGCAGTTCTTC. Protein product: CASSLVGMREWYNEQFF.

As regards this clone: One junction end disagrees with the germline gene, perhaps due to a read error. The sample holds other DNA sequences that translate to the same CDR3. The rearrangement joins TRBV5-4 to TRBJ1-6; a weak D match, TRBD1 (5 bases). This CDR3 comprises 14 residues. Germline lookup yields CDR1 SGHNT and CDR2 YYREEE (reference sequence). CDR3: CASSWGVHNSPLHF. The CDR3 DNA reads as TGTGCCAGCAGCTGGGGGGTACATAATTCCCCCCTCCACTTT. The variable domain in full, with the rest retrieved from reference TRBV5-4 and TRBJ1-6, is ETGVTQSPTHLIKTRGQQVTLRCSSQSGHNTVSWYQQALGQGPQFIFQYYREEENGRGNFPPRFSGLQFPNYSSELNVNALELDDSALYLCASSWGVHNSPLHFGNGTRLTVT.

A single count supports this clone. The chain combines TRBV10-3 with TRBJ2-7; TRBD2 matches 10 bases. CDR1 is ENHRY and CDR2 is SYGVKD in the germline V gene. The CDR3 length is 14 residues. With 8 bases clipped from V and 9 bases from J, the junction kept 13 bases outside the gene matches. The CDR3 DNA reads TGTGCCATCTCCCCTCTAGCGGGAGTTGATAGGCAGTACTTC. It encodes CAISPLAGVDRQYF.

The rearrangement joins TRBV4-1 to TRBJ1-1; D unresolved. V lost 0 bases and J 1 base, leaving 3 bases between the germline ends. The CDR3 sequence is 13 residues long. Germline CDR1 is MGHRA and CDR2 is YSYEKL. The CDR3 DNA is TGCGCCAGCAGCCAAGACAGGAACACTGAAGCTTTCTTT. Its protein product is CASSQDRNTEAFF.

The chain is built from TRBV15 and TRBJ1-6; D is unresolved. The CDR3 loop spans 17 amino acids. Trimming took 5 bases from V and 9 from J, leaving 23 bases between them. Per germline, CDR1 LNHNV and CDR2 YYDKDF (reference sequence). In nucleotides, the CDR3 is TGTGCCACCAGCCGAGGGAGACTTAGACCCTCCTTTTCACCCCTCCACTTT. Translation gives CATSRGRLRPSFSPLHF.

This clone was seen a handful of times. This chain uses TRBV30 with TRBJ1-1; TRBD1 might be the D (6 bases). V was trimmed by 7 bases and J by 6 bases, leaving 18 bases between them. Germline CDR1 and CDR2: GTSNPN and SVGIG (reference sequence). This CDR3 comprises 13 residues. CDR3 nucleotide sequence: TGTGCCTCCCGGACAGTAAGACGCGCTGAAGCTTTCTTT. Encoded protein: CASRTVRRAEAFF.

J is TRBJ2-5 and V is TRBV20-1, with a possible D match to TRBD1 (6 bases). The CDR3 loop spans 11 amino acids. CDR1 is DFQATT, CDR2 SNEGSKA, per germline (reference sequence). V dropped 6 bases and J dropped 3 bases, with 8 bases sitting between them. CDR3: CSAGTKETQYF. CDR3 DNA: TGCAGTGCAGGGACAAAAGAGACCCAGTACTTC.

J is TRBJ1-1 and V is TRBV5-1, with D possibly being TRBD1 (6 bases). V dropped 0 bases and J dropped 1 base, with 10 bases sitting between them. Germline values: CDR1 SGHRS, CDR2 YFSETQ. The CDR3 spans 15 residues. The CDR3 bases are TGCGCCAGCAGCTTGGGTTGGACAGAGAACACTGAAGCTTTCTTT. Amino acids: CASSLGWTENTEAFF.

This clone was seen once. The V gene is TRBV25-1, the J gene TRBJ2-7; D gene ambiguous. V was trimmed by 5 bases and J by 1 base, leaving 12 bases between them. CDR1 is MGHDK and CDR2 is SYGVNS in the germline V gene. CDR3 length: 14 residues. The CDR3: CASSPGLVSYEQYF. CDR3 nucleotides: TGTGCCAGCAGTCCCGGGTTGGTATCCTACGAGCAGTACTTC.

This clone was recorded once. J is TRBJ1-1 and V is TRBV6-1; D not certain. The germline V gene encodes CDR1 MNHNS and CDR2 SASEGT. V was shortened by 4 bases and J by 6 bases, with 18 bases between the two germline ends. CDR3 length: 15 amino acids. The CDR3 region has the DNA TGTGCCAGCAGTGTCAAAGGACTGGTGCCCGCTGAAGCTTTCTTT. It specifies CASSVKGLVPAEAFF.

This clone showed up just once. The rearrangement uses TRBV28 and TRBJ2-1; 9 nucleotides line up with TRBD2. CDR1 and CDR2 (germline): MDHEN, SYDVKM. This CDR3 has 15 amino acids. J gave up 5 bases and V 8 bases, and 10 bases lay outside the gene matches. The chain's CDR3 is CASSAGGPSHNEQFF. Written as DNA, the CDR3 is TGTGCCAGCTCGGCGGGAGGGCCATCACACAATGAGCAGTTCTTC.

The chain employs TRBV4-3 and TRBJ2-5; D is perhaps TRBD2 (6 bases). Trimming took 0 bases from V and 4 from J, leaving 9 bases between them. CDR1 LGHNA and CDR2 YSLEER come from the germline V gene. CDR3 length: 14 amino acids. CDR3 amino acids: CASSQDVSGETQYF. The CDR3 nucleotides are TGCGCCAGCAGCCAAGATGTTAGCGGAGAGACCCAGTACTTC.